This TCR beta chain was observed in a study of technical replicates of blood from several donors. Looked up from germline, CDR1 is SGHNT and CDR2 is YYREEE (reference sequence). The CDR3 loop spans 16 amino acids. J was trimmed by 4 bases and V by 4 bases; bases with no gene match: 12. Using immunoSEQ multiplex PCR, the repertoire was profiled, and TCRdb retains in-frame clones only, with some absent. The sample contains 90,000 to 100,000 clones, about 95% of which appear only once. Sequences were obtained from T cells isolated from PBMCs. The rearrangement uses TRBV5-4 and TRBJ1-2; TRBD1 aligns across 8 bases. This TCR came from a human donor in good health. The CDR3 sequence is CASSDGGTGGIYGYTF. The CDR3 DNA follows: TGTGCCAGCAGCGACGGGGGGACAGGCGGGATCTATGGCTACACCTTC.